Reported below is one T cell receptor (beta chain). Per the study methods: Quantification of nucleated cells was approximated via reference gene primer amplification. Sequencing was performed with immunoSEQ multiplex PCR; in TCRdb, only in-frame clones are kept and a portion is missing. V and J calls plus clone size are reproduced from that table; the DNA served to infer D and trimming. The table lists some 44,000 clones, approximately 92% of them singletons, with about 12% in the top ten. This record belongs to a study of blood T cell repertoires in COVID-19. The germline CDR1 and CDR2 sequences are LGHNA and YSLEER. The V and J ends lost 0 bases and 2 bases, in that order; junction bases with no gene match: 4. The CDR3 length is 16 residues.

This receptor was obtained from a human donor in a cohort sampled during active COVID-19. This sequence joins TRBV4-3 and TRBJ2-7, with 10 bases fitting TRBD2. Source material: peripheral blood. CDR3 coding DNA: TGCGCCAGCAGCCAAGATGGAGCGGGAGGGGCCTACGAGCAGTACTTC. It codes for CASSQDGAGGAYEQYF.